This T cell receptor beta chain was profiled in a study of graft-versus-host responses after intestinal transplantation. Generated by immunoSEQ multiplex PCR, the TCRdb table keeps only in-frame clones and is missing some. This table holds roughly 77,000 clones, about 89% found once. CDR1 is MNHNS and CDR2 is SASEGT in the germline V gene. This CDR3 spans 13 amino acids. With 7 bases removed from V and 7 bases from J, the gap between germline ends came to 17 bases. In regard to this clone: No antigen is known for it.

The chain joins TRBV6-1 to TRBJ2-7, with D perhaps matching TRBD2 (5 bases). Source: unstimulated CD8+ T cells sorted from spleen or lymph node cells, taken before intestinal transplant. This clonotype was obtained from a human donor who received an intestinal transplant. CDR3 residues: CASTLSGKGEQYF. The CDR3 bases are TGTGCCAGCACCCTATCGGGGAAAGGGGAGCAGTACTTC.